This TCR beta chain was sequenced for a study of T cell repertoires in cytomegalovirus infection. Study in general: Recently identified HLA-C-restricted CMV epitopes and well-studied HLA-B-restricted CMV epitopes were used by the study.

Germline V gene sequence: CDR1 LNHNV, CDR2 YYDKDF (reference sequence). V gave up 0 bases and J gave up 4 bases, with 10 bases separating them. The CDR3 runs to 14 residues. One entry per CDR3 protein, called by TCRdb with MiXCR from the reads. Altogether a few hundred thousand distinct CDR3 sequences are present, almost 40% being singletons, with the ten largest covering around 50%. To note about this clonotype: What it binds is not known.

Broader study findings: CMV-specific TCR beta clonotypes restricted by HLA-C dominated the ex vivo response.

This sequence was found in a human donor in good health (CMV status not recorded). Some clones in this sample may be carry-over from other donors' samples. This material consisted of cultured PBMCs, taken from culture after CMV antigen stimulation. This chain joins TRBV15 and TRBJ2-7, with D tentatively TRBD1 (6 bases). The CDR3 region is CATSREPRGYEQYF. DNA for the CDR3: TGTGCCACCAGCAGAGAACCCAGGGGATACGAGCAGTACTTC.